A single sample gave rise to the 27 T cell receptor beta chains below, sequenced in a study of STAT5B mutations in CD4+ large granular lymphocyte leukemia. Generated by immunoSEQ multiplex PCR, the TCRdb table keeps only in-frame clones and is missing some. The profile shows about 46,000 clones, 80% to 85% of them singletons. Sequencing was carried out using CD4+ T cells from blood buffy coats. The source of these receptors is a human donor in good health.

The table lists this clone with a few counts. The chain employs TRBV5-1 and TRBJ2-7; the D call may be TRBD1 or TRBD2 (5 bases each). The germline gives CDR1 SGHRS, CDR2 YFSETQ. This CDR3 region has 14 residues. Trimming took 7 bases from V and 6 from J, leaving 20 bases between them. CDR3 DNA sequence: TGCGCCAGCGGCTCAGGGACGGCCGACTTCGAGCAGTACTTC. Translated, it gives CASGSGTADFEQYF.

Of note for this clone: Within the sample, other DNA sequences also encode this same CDR3. The J gene is TRBJ2-1, the V gene TRBV9; D might be TRBD2 (7 bases). The CDR3 runs to 15 residues. CDR1 and CDR2 from the germline V gene are SGDLS and YYNGEE. V gave up 0 bases and J gave up 6 bases, with 13 bases separating them. This CDR3 reads CASSVVGGAGNEQFF. Here the CDR3 DNA reads TGTGCCAGCAGCGTAGTTGGGGGGGCCGGCAATGAGCAGTTCTTC.

The rearrangement joins TRBV11-3 to TRBJ2-1, with 7 bases matching TRBD2. Trimming removed 2 bases from V and 7 bases from J; junction bases left unmatched: 8. CDR1 and CDR2 from the germline V gene are SGHNT and YENEEA. The CDR3 runs to 15 residues. The CDR3 DNA reads as TGTGCCAGCAGCTTAACAGCGGGAAAGGGGAATGAGCAGTTCTTC. Protein: CASSLTAGKGNEQFF.

The V call is TRBV19, the J call TRBJ1-2; the D is unclear. V shed 3 bases and J shed 0 bases, with 11 bases lying between them. The CDR3 is 15 residues long. Germline V gene lookup returns CDR1 LNHDA and CDR2 SQIVND (reference sequence). The CDR3 DNA reads TGTGCCAGTAGTATCGTCAGTTCATCTAACTATGGCTACACCTTC. Protein product: CASSIVSSSNYGYTF.

The rearrangement links TRBV6-5 to TRBJ2-2; 11 bases are a match to TRBD2. J lost 5 bases, V lost 6 bases, and 5 bases had no gene match. CDR1 is MNHEY, CDR2 SVGAGI, per germline. The CDR3 contains 15 residues. The CDR3 sequence is CASSLAGGRTGELFF. The CDR3 coding sequence is TGTGCCAGCAGCCTAGCGGGAGGACGAACCGGGGAGCTGTTTTTT.

This clone was detected only a few times. This sequence joins TRBV11-2 and TRBJ1-1; 7 positions agree with TRBD1. The germline gives CDR1 SGHAT, CDR2 FQNNGV. J lost 5 bases, V lost 3 bases, and 3 bases had no gene match. The CDR3 length is 13 residues. As DNA, the CDR3 is TGTGCCAGCAGCTTCCGACAGGGTACTGAAGCTTTCTTT. Protein: CASSFRQGTEAFF.

This chain uses TRBV7-9 with TRBJ2-3, with 9 positions matching TRBD2. The junction had 4 bases not matched to a gene; V was cut back by 5 bases and J by 1 base. The CDR3 runs to 15 residues. Germline V CDR1 and CDR2: SEHNR, FQNEAQ (reference sequence). CDR3 amino acids: CASSRRTSGTDTQYF. CDR3 DNA: TGTGCCAGCAGCCGAAGGACTAGCGGCACAGATACGCAGTATTTT.

This chain connects TRBV9 to TRBJ2-7; D may correspond to TRBD1 or TRBD2 (5 bases each). The CDR3 is 14 amino acids. V gave up 3 bases and J gave up 3 bases, with 13 bases separating them. Germline-derived CDR1 and CDR2 are SGDLS and YYNGEE. Here the CDR3 reads CASSALTGGYEQYF. DNA of the CDR3: TGTGCCAGCAGCGCCCTCACAGGAGGCTACGAGCAGTACTTC.

The rearrangement joins TRBV11-2 to TRBJ2-3, with a tentative D call TRBD2 (5 bases). This CDR3 is 15 amino acids long. Germline V CDR1 and CDR2: SGHAT, FQNNGV. Trimming cost V 4 bases and J 0 bases, with 11 bases left between them. The CDR3 spells CASSSQRTSTDTQYF. In DNA form, the CDR3 reads TGTGCCAGCAGCTCCCAGCGGACTAGCACAGATACGCAGTATTTT. Full variable domain (missing parts from reference TRBV11-2 and TRBJ2-3): EAGVAQSPRYKIIEKRQSVAFWCNPISGHATLYWYQQILGQGPKLLIQFQNNGVVDDSQLPKDRFSAERLKGVDSTLKIQPAKLEDSAVYLCASSSQRTSTDTQYFGPGTRLTVL.

The rearrangement links TRBV6-5 to TRBJ2-3; no clear D gene. CDR1 MNHEY and CDR2 SVGAGI come from the germline V gene. The CDR3 sequence is 11 residues long. V was pared by 8 bases and J by 11 bases, with 14 bases between. CDR3 bases: TGTGCCAGCTCGGGCTTAGATCGGCAGTATTTT. Translated, it gives CASSGLDRQYF.

This chain connects TRBV5-1 to TRBJ2-7; 7 bases match TRBD1. Germline values: CDR1 SGHRS, CDR2 YFSETQ. This CDR3 is built from 18 residues. V shed 0 bases, J shed 0 bases, and the junction held 12 bases outside the gene matches. CDR3 region: CASSLEVGLTGNSYEQYF. In DNA form, the CDR3 reads TGCGCCAGCAGCTTGGAGGTGGGGTTGACAGGGAACTCCTACGAGCAGTACTTC.

The genes are TRBV6-4 and TRBJ2-1; 11 positions agree with TRBD2. The ends lost 4 bases at V and 6 bases at J; junction bases unmatched: 2. Germline CDR1 MRHNA, CDR2 SNTAGT. This CDR3 region has 14 residues. CDR3 DNA sequence: TGTGCCAGCAGTGCCGGGACTAGCGGCAATGAGCAGTTCTTC. Its protein is CASSAGTSGNEQFF.

V usage is TRBV2 and J usage is TRBJ1-1; D unresolved. Germline values: CDR1 SNHLY, CDR2 FYNNEI. The CDR3 length is 13 residues. V was trimmed by 2 bases and J by 2 bases, leaving 6 bases between them. CDR3 loop: CASSEQINTEAFF. In nucleotides, the CDR3 is TGTGCCAGCAGTGAACAGATCAACACTGAAGCTTTCTTT.

By share, this clone counts as medium-sized. This sequence joins TRBV6-1 and TRBJ2-7; TRBD1 might be the D (6 bases). Per germline, CDR1 MNHNS and CDR2 SASEGT. The CDR3 contains 12 residues. Trimming pared 7 bases from V and 3 bases from J, leaving 10 bases between. The CDR3 loop reads CASTETGYEQYF. The DNA of the CDR3 is TGTGCCAGCACCGAGACAGGCTACGAGCAGTACTTC.

V is TRBV7-6 and J is TRBJ2-2; 7 positions match TRBD2. CDR1 and CDR2 (germline): SGHVS, FNYEAQ. CDR3 length equals 16 residues. With V trimmed by 5 bases and J by 0 bases, 6 bases remained unmatched. This CDR3 reads CASSLTSGANTGELFF. DNA of the CDR3: TGTGCCAGCAGCCTGACGAGCGGGGCGAACACCGGGGAGCTGTTTTTT.

This chain uses TRBV4-1 with TRBJ2-5, with 10 positions matching TRBD2. Germline trimming cut 1 base from V and 5 bases from J; bases unmatched to any gene: 10. Germline loops: CDR1 MGHRA, CDR2 YSYEKL. The CDR3 totals 17 residues. CDR3 in DNA: TGCGCCAGCAGCCAAGGGACTAGCGGTTCTCTAGGGGAGACCCAGTACTTC. Protein product: CASSQGTSGSLGETQYF.

CDR3: CAWSVSRTGLSGNTIYF. CDR3 bases: TGTGCCTGGAGTGTCTCCAGGACAGGCCTCTCTGGAAACACCATATATTTT. The J gene is TRBJ1-3, the V gene TRBV30, with 7 bases lining up with TRBD1. Germline-derived CDR1 and CDR2 are GTSNPN and SVGIG (reference sequence). J gave up 0 bases and V 0 bases, and 8 bases lay outside the gene matches. The CDR3 extends over 17 amino acids.

This chain joins TRBV6-1 and TRBJ1-5; D is unresolved. Germline V gene data show CDR1 as MNHNS and CDR2 as SASEGT. Trimming pared 6 bases from V and 1 base from J, leaving 10 bases between. The CDR3 length is 14 residues. CDR3 DNA sequence: TGTGCCAGCAGCCTAAACTTAAGCAATCAGCCCCAGCATTTT. Its translation is CASSLNLSNQPQHF.

The chain uses TRBV21-1 and TRBJ2-7; TRBD2, as called in the table, went unchecked against the DNA. TRBV21-1 is a recognized pseudogene. The length of the CDR3 is 13 residues. This chain's CDR3 is CASSKPGAYEQYF. Here the CDR3 DNA reads TGTGCCAGCAGCAAGCCCGGGGCCTACGAGCAGTACTTC.

The chain joins TRBV5-4 to TRBJ2-7; the D gene is possibly TRBD1 (6 bases). This CDR3 is 17 amino acids long. The V and J ends lost 0 bases and 0 bases respectively, with 16 bases between them. Looked up from germline, CDR1 is SGHNT and CDR2 is YYREEE (reference sequence). The CDR3 DNA is TGTGCCAGCAGCTTGGGTTCCAGGGGAGCGAGCTCCTACGAGCAGTACTTC. Protein product: CASSLGSRGASSYEQYF.

This chain connects TRBV30 to TRBJ2-2; D is uncertain. The germline CDR1 and CDR2 sequences are GTSNPN and SVGIG (reference sequence). The CDR3 covers 14 residues. Between the trimmed V and J ends, which lost 4 bases and 1 base, there was a span of 10 bases. The CDR3 DNA is TGTGCCTGGACATTGGCAGGGAACACCGGGGAGCTGTTTTTT. Protein sequence: CAWTLAGNTGELFF. Based on the CDR3 plus reference TRBV30 and TRBJ2-2, the full variable domain is SQTIHQWPATLVQPVGSPLSLECTVEGTSNPNLYWYRQAAGRGLQLLFYSVGIGQISSEVPQNLSASRPQDRQFILSSKKLLLSDSGFYLCAWTLAGNTGELFFGEGSRLTVL.

The rearrangement links TRBV10-2 to TRBJ1-5; no definite D call. This CDR3 has 10 amino acids. Germline loops: CDR1 WSHSY, CDR2 SAAADI. Trimming left V 8 bases short and J 5 bases short, with 4 bases between. The CDR3 is CASGDQPQHF. The CDR3 bases are TGCGCCAGCGGAGATCAGCCCCAGCATTTT.

V gene TRBV6-1 combines with J gene TRBJ1-1; D not resolved. Germline V gives CDR1 MNHNS, CDR2 SASEGT. Deletions cut 6 bases from V and 2 bases from J, with 16 bases between. The CDR3 length is 15 residues. The CDR3 reads CASRGGYWDNTEAFF. The CDR3 nucleotides read TGTGCCAGCAGGGGCGGATACTGGGATAACACTGAAGCTTTCTTT.

The chain joins TRBV5-1 to TRBJ1-4, with D tentatively TRBD1 (5 bases). Germline V gene data show CDR1 as SGHRS and CDR2 as YFSETQ. The CDR3 is 14 amino acids. V lost 0 bases and J 4 bases, leaving 7 bases between the germline ends. In nucleotides, the CDR3 is TGCGCCAGCAGCTTGGTAGGGGATAATGAAAAACTGTTTTTT. Residues: CASSLVGDNEKLFF.

The chain employs TRBV5-1 and TRBJ2-5; D ambiguous. The CDR3 contains 16 residues. From germline, CDR1 is SGHRS and CDR2 YFSETQ. Trimming cost V 0 bases and J 2 bases, with 14 bases left between them. The CDR3: CASSLAGTSRQETQYF. In nucleotides, the CDR3 is TGCGCCAGCAGCTTGGCTGGTACTTCCCGACAAGAGACCCAGTACTTC.

The J gene is TRBJ1-5, the V gene TRBV28; possible D gene TRBD1, 5 bases. This CDR3 is built from 16 residues. From germline, CDR1 is MDHEN and CDR2 SYDVKM. The V end lost 5 bases, the J end lost 1 base, and 15 bases lay between the germline ends. CDR3 bases: TGTGCCAGCAGTGTCCCGATGGGGGGGAGCAATCAGCCCCAGCATTTT. This gives the protein CASSVPMGGSNQPQHF. Full variable domain (remainder filled in from reference TRBV28 and TRBJ1-5): DVKVTQSSRYLVKRTGEKVFLECVQDMDHENMFWYRQDPGLGLRLIYFSYDVKMKEKGDIPEGYSVSREKKERFSLILESASTNQTSMYLCASSVPMGGSNQPQHFGDGTRLSIL.

The chain links TRBV15 to TRBJ1-4; no clear D. This CDR3 is built from 14 residues. Germline V gives CDR1 LNHNV, CDR2 YYDKDF (reference sequence). Trimming removed 1 base at V and 2 bases at J, with 5 bases between. The CDR3 bases are TGTGCCACCAGCAGAGGTTTTACTAATGAAAAACTGTTTTTT. Protein sequence: CATSRGFTNEKLFF.